A selection of T cell receptor beta chains follows, all from one sample in a study of vaccination effects on CD4 cells after COVID-19. TCRdb keeps only in-frame clones here, not all; method: immunoSEQ multiplex PCR. The sample lists tens of thousands of clones; 79% were seen once. These receptors are not linked to any known antigen. The sample was CD4+ T cells from PBMCs cultured with HCoV-OC43 spike peptides, taken before COVID-19 vaccination. The receptor set was obtained from a human donor who received a COVID-19 vaccine. Each CDR3 is given with its conserved first and last residue. Each record gives: CDR3 length, V gene, J gene, D gene, CDR3 DNA, CDR3 protein. D genes are given only for firm matches.

>17|TRBV18|TRBJ1-1|TRBD1
TGTGCCAGCTCACCTGGGCCGGGACAGGGGGCGAACACTGAAGCTTTCTTT
CASSPGPGQGANTEAFF
>14|TRBV6-9|TRBJ2-1|.
TGTGCCAGCAGTTCCTCCGGGGGACACAATGAGCAGTTCTTC
CASSSSGGHNEQFF
>14|TRBV7-9|TRBJ1-1|.
TGTGCCAGCAGCTTAGGGAGTGGGGACACTGAAGCTTTCTTT
CASSLGSGDTEAFF
>15|TRBV11-3|TRBJ2-6|.
TGTGCCAGCAGCTTTAGGGGTTCTGGGGCCAACGTCCTGACTTTC
CASSFRGSGANVLTF
>19|TRBV4-1|TRBJ2-3|TRBD2
TGCGCCAGCAGCCAAGTCATCCGTAGGCGGGGGGCCGTCACAGATACGCAGTATTTT
CASSQVIRRRGAVTDTQYF
>14|TRBV2|TRBJ1-6|TRBD1
TGTGCCAGCTCGCAGGGGGCTAATAATTCACCCCTCCACTTT
CASSQGANNSPLHF
>15|TRBV19|TRBJ1-2|.
TGTGCCAGTAGTCGCTACAGCGGGGATAACTATGGCTACACCTTC
CASSRYSGDNYGYTF
>12|TRBV4-2|TRBJ2-5|.
TGTGCCAGCAGCCAGAAAGGGGAGATCCAGTACTTC
CASSQKGEIQYF
>16|TRBV18|TRBJ1-5|.
TGTGCCAGCTCACCACTTCAGGGACCACTCAATCAGCCCCAGCATTTT
CASSPLQGPLNQPQHF
>14|TRBV18|TRBJ2-5|.
TGTGCCAGCTCACCACCGGGTTTGGGAGAGACCCAGTACTTC
CASSPPGLGETQYF